This T cell receptor (beta chain) emerged from a study of T cell responses to AZD1222 COVID-19 vaccine. V shed 3 bases and J 4 bases; nucleotides not matched to a gene: 9. CDR3 length equals 15 residues. CDR1 is SGHNT, CDR2 YYREEE, per germline (reference sequence). The repertoire was sequenced with immunoSEQ multiplex PCR; TCRdb's copy has only in-frame clones and lacks some. The sample lists approximately 94,000 clones, 87% seen once, with approximately 16% in the top ten. Turning to this clone: Its antigen is still unknown.

Study-level results: Samples come after the peak T cell response, not at day 14.

The rearrangement joins TRBV5-4 to TRBJ1-2, with TRBD1 matching 7 bases. This specimen was peripheral blood, taken on day 0 of AZD1222 vaccination. The clonotype was recovered from an adult in good health. CDR3 in DNA: TGTGCCAGCAGCTGGGGGACAGAGACCTTCTATGGCTACACCTTC. It specifies CASSWGTETFYGYTF.